What follows are 4 T cell receptor beta chains derived from one specimen sequenced in a study of shared clonotypes between healthy human individuals. Produced via immunoSEQ multiplex PCR; TCRdb's table is partial and in-frame only. The table includes about 490,000 clones, around 85% detected once. The sequenced sample was PBMCs. Every receptor here comes from a woman in her 40s in good health. Some clones in this sample may be carry-over from other donors' samples.

The chain has TRBV4-1 and TRBJ1-4, with D possibly being TRBD1 (6 bases). V was pared by 0 bases and J by 0 bases, with 11 bases between. This CDR3 is 17 amino acids long. Per the germline V gene, CDR1 is MGHRA and CDR2 is YSYEKL. CDR3 sequence (DNA): TGCGCCAGCAGCCAAGAAGGGGGGACTGCAACTAATGAAAAACTGTTTTTT. Translation gives CASSQEGGTATNEKLFF.

The V call is TRBV5-1, the J call TRBJ2-7, with TRBD2 matching 12 bases. The V gene end was trimmed by 2 bases and the J gene end by 0 bases; junction bases not matched to a gene: 12. Per germline, CDR1 SGHRS and CDR2 YFSETQ. The CDR3 covers 19 residues. This CDR3 reads CASSFYTGTSGPTSYEQYF. The CDR3 DNA sequence: TGCGCCAGCAGCTTTTATACCGGGACTAGCGGGCCCACCTCCTACGAGCAGTACTTC.

J is TRBJ1-1 and V is TRBV19, with 7 bases fitting TRBD1. The germline CDR1 and CDR2 sequences are LNHDA and SQIVND (reference sequence). The CDR3 totals 17 residues. V lost 8 bases and J lost 0; bases outside the gene matches: 15. CDR3 loop: CASSTGRGPYLNTEAFF. The CDR3 region has the DNA TGTGCCAGTTCCACGGGAAGGGGGCCTTACTTGAACACTGAAGCTTTCTTT. Full variable domain (remainder filled in from reference TRBV19 and TRBJ1-1): DGGITQSPKYLFRKEGQNVTLSCEQNLNHDAMYWYRQDPGQGLRLIYYSQIVNDFQKGDIAEGYSVSREKKESFPLTVTSAQKNPTAFYLCASSTGRGPYLNTEAFFGQGTRLTVV.

This chain joins TRBV7-6 and TRBJ2-5; D tentatively reads TRBD1 or TRBD2 (6 bases each). This CDR3 has 15 amino acids. With 2 bases removed from V and 4 bases from J, the gap between germline ends came to 14 bases. Germline CDR1 SGHVS, CDR2 FNYEAQ. CDR3 coding DNA: TGTGCCAGCAGCTTAATTCCGGGGGCTGTAGAGACCCAGTACTTC. It yields the protein CASSLIPGAVETQYF.